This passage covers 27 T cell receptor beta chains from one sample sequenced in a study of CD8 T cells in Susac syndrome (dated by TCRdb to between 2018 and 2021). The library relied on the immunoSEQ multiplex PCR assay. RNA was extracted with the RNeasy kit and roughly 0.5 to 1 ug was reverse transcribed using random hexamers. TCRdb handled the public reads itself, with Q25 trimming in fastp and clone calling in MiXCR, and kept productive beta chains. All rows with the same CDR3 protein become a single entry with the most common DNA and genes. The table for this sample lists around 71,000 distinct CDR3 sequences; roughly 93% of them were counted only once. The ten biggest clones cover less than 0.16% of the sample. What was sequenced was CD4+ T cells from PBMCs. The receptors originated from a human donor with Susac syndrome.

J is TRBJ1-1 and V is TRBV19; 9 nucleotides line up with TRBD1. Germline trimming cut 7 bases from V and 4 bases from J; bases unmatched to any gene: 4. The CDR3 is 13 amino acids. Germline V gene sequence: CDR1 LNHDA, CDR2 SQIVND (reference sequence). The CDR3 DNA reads TGTGCCAGTAATCCGGACAGGGGCACTGAAGCTTTCTTT. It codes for CASNPDRGTEAFF. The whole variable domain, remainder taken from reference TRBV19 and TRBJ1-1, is DGGITQSPKYLFRKEGQNVTLSCEQNLNHDAMYWYRQDPGQGLRLIYYSQIVNDFQKGDIAEGYSVSREKKESFPLTVTSAQKNPTAFYLCASNPDRGTEAFFGQGTRLTVV.

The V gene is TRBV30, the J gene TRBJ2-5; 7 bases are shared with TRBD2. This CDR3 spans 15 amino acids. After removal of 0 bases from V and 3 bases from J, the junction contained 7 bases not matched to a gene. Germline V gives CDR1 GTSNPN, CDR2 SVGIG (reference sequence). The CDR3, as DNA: TGTGCCTGGAGTGTAACAGCGGGGATAAAAGAGACCCAGTACTTC. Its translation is CAWSVTAGIKETQYF.

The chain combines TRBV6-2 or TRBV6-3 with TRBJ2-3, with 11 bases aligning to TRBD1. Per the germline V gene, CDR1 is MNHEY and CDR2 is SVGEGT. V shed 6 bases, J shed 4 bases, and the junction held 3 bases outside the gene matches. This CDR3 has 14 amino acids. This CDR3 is CASRRTGGADTQYF. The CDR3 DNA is TGTGCCAGCAGACGGACAGGGGGCGCAGATACGCAGTATTTT.

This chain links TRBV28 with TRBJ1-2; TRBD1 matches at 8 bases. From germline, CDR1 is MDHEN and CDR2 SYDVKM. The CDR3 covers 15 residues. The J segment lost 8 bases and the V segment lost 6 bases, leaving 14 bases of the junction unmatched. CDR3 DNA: TGTGCCAGCAGGTTTCCGGGCCCCGGGACAGGAGGCTACACCTTC. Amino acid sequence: CASRFPGPGTGGYTF.

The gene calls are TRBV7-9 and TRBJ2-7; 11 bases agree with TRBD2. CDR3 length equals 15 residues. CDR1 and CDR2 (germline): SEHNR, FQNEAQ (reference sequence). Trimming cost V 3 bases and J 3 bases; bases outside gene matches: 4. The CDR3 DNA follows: TGTGCCAGCAGCTTGCTAGCGGGGGGTGTCTACGAGCAGTACTTC. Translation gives CASSLLAGGVYEQYF.

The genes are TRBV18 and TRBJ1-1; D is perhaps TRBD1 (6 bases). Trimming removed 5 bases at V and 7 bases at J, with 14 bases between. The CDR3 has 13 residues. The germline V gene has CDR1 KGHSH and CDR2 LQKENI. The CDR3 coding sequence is TGTGCCAGCTCAAGGGGGTCCGATCTTGAAGCTTTCTTT. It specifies CASSRGSDLEAFF.

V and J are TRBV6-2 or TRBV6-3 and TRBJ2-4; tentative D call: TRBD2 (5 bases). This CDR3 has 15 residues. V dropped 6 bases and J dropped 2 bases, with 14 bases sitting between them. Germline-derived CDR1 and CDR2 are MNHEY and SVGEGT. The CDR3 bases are TGTGCCAGCAGAACAAGCGGCCAGACCAAAAACATTCAGTACTTC. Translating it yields CASRTSGQTKNIQYF.

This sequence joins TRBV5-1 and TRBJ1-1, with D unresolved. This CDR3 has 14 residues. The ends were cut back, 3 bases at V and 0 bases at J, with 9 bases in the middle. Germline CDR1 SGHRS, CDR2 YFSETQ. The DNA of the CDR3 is TGCGCCAGCAGCTCCCATGGAATGAACACTGAAGCTTTCTTT. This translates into CASSSHGMNTEAFF. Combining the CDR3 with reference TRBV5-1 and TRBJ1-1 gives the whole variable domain KAGVTQTPRYLIKTRGQQVTLSCSPISGHRSVSWYQQTPGQGLQFLFEYFSETQRNKGNFPGRFSGRQFSNSRSEMNVSTLELGDSALYLCASSSHGMNTEAFFGQGTRLTVV.

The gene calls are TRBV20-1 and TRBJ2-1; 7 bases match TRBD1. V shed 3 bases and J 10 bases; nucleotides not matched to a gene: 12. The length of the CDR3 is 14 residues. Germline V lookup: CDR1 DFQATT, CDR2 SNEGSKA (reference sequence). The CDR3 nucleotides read TGCAGTGCTAGTCCGGCTAGGGGGCTTGGCGAGCAGTTCTTC. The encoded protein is CSASPARGLGEQFF.

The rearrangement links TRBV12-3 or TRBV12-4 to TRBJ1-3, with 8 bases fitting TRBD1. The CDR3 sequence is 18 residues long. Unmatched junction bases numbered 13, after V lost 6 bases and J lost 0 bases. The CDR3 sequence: CASSRGQGIILSGNTIYF. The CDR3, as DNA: TGTGCCAGCAGCCGCGGACAGGGCATAATTCTCTCTGGAAACACCATATATTTT.

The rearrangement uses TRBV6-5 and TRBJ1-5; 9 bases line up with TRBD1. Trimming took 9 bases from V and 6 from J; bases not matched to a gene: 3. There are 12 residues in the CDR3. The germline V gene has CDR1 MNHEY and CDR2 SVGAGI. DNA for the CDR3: TGTGCCAGTCGGACAGGGGCTCAGCCCCAGCATTTT. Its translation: CASRTGAQPQHF.

This CDR3 is CSARAPGSYEQYF. The DNA of the CDR3 is TGCAGTGCTAGGGCACCAGGGTCGTACGAGCAGTACTTC. The V call is TRBV20-1, the J call TRBJ2-7; D possibly corresponds to TRBD1 (5 bases). This CDR3 comprises 13 residues. Germline CDR1 DFQATT, CDR2 SNEGSKA (reference sequence). V lost 3 bases, J lost 4 bases, and 13 bases lay in between.

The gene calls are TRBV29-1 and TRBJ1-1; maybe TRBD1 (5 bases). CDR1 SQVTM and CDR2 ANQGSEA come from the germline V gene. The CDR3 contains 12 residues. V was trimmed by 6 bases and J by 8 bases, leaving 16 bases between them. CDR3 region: CSVAGIEGEAFF. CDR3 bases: TGCAGCGTCGCGGGGATTGAGGGGGAAGCTTTCTTT. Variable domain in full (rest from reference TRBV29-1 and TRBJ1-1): SAVISQKPSRDICQRGTSLTIQCQVDSQVTMMFWYRQQPGQSLTLIATANQGSEATYESGFVIDKFPISRPNLTFSTLTVSNMSPEDSSIYLCSVAGIEGEAFFGQGTRLTVV.

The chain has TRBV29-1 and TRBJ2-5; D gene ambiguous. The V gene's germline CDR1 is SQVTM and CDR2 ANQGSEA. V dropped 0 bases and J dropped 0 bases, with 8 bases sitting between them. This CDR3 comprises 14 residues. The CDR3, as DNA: TGCAGCGTTGAAGATCAGCTGTACCAAGAGACCCAGTACTTC. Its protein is CSVEDQLYQETQYF.

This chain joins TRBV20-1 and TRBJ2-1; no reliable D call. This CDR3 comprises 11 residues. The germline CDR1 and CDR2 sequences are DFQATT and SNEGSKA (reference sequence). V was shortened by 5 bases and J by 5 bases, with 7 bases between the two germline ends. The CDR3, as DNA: TGCAGTGCTGAAAAAAACAATGAGCAGTTCTTC. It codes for CSAEKNNEQFF.

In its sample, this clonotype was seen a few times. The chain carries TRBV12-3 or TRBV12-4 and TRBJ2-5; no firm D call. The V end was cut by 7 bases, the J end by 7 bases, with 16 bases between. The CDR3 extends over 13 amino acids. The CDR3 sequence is CASTGQASWTQYF. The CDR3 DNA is TGTGCCAGCACCGGGCAGGCCTCATGGACCCAGTACTTC.

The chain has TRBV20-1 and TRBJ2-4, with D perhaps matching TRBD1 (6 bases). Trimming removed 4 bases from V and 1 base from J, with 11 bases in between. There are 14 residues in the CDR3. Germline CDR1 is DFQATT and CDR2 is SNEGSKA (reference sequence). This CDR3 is CSANWGRAKNIQYF. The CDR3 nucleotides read TGCAGTGCTAATTGGGGGCGGGCCAAAAACATTCAGTACTTC.

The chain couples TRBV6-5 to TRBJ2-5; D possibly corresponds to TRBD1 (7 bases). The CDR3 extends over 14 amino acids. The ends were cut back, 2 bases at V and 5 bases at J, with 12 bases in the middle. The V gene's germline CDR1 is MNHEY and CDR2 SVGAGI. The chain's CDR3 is CASSYQGGLETQYF. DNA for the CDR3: TGTGCCAGCAGTTACCAGGGGGGCTTGGAGACCCAGTACTTC.

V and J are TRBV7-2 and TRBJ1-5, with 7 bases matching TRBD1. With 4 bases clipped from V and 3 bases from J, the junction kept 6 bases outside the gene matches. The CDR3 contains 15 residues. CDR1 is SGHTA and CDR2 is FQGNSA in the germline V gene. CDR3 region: CASSSGQADNQPQHF. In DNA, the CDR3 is TGTGCCAGCAGCTCCGGACAGGCAGACAATCAGCCCCAGCATTTT.

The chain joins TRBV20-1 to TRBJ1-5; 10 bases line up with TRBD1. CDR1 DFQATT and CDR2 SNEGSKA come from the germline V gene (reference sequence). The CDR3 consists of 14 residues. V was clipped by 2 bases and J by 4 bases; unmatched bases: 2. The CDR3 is CSARRGQGNQPQHF. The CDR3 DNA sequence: TGCAGTGCTAGAAGGGGACAGGGGAATCAGCCCCAGCATTTT.

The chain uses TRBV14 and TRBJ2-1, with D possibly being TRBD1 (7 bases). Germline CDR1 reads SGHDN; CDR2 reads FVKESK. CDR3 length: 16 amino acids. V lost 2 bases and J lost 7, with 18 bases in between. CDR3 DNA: TGTGCCAGCAGCCAATCGGGAGACAGGGTAAGGAATGAGCAGTTCTTC. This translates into CASSQSGDRVRNEQFF.

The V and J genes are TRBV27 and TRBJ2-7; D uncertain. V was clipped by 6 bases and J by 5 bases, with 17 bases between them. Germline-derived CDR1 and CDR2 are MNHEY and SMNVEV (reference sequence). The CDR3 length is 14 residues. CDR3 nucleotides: TGTGCCAGCAGCCTTATAACAGCCCAGGACGAGCAGTACTTC. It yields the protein CASSLITAQDEQYF.

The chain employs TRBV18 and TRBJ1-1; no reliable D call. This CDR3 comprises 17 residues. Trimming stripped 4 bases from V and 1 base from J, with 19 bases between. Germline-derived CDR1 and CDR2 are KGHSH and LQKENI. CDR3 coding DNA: TGTGCCAGCTCACTACTACCGCCGGAAGGGCGGAACACTGAAGCTTTCTTT. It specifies CASSLLPPEGRNTEAFF. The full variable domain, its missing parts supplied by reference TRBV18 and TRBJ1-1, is NAGVMQNPRHLVRRRGQEARLRCSPMKGHSHVYWYRQLPEEGLKFMVYLQKENIIDESGMPKERFSAEFPKEGPSILRIQQVVRGDSAAYFCASSLLPPEGRNTEAFFGQGTRLTVV.

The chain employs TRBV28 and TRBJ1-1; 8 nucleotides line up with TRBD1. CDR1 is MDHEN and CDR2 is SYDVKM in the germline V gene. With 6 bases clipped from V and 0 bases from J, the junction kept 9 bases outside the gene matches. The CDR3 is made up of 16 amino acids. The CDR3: CASSFTGTGMNTEAFF. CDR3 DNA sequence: TGTGCCAGCAGCTTTACCGGGACAGGCATGAACACTGAAGCTTTCTTT.

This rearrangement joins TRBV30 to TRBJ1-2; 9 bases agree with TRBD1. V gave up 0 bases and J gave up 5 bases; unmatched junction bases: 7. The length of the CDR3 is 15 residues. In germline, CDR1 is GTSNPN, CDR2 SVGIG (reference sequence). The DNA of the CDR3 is TGTGCCTGGAGTGTCCAACAGGGGGCCTTGTATGGCTACACCTTC. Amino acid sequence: CAWSVQQGALYGYTF.

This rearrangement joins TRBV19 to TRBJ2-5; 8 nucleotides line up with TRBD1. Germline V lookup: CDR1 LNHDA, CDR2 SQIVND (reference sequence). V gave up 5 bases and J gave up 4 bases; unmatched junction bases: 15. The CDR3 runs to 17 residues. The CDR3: CASSSEQGVLRGETQYF. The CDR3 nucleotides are TGTGCCAGTAGTTCCGAACAGGGGGTCCTTCGTGGAGAGACCCAGTACTTC.

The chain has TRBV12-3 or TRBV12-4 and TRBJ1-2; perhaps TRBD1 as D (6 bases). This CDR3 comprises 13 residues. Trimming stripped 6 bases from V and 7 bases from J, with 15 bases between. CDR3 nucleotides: TGTGCCAGCAGCCGGACAGTCGCCCTTGGCTACACCTTC. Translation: CASSRTVALGYTF.